Listed below are T cell receptor beta chains from one sample, sequenced in a study of cytomegalovirus exposure and HLA in healthy donors. The protocol was immunoSEQ multiplex PCR, while the TCRdb copy is restricted to in-frame clones and leaves out a portion. The sample includes over 120,000 clones, approximately 80% seen only once; the top ten take 2.5% to 3.5%. The sample comprised PBMCs. The source of these receptors is a female donor in good health and CMV-seronegative. Both conserved end residues are part of each CDR3. A D gene is named only where the DNA matches it firmly. Size tells how often a clone was seen (once, few, many) or the class of an expanded clone, and some rows leave it out.

D	V	J	size	DNA	CDR3
-	TRBV25-1	TRBJ2-1	-	TGTGCCAGCAGTGAATATGGGGCAGGGGAGTTCTTC	CASSEYGAGEFF
TRBD1	TRBV7-9	TRBJ2-7	few	TGTGCCAGCAGCTTAGCGGGGACAGGGCCCCACGAGCAGTACTTC	CASSLAGTGPHEQYF
TRBD1	TRBV30	TRBJ1-3	-	TGTGCCTGGGGACAGGCCTCTGGAAACACCATATATTTT	CAWGQASGNTIYF
-	TRBV6-1	TRBJ1-5	-	TGTGCCAGCAGTTCCGGGCAGCCCCAGCATTTT	CASSSGQPQHF
-	TRBV27	TRBJ2-2	-	TGTGCCAGCAGTCATAATCAGGGGGGTGGGACCGGGGAGCTGTTTTTT	CASSHNQGGGTGELFF
-	TRBV27	TRBJ1-1	few	TGTGCCAGCTGTCGGGGGGCCAAGAACACTGAAGCTTTCTTT	CASCRGAKNTEAFF
-	TRBV28	TRBJ1-5	-	TGTGCCAGCAGTTTATTAGGTTGGACCAGGGGTAGCAATCAGCCCCAGCATTTT	CASSLLGWTRGSNQPQHF
TRBD1	TRBV5-1	TRBJ2-7	-	TGCGCCAGCAGCTTGCCTGGGACAGGGCTCTCCGAGCAGTACTTC	CASSLPGTGLSEQYF
-	TRBV10-1	TRBJ2-3	-	TGCGCCGGGGGCGTGAGGGGCGTCGGGTATTTT	CAGGVRGVGYF
TRBD1	TRBV10-2	TRBJ2-7	few	TGCGCCAGCAAGGGACAGGGTATAAACGAGCAGTACTTC	CASKGQGINEQYF
TRBD2	TRBV7-2	TRBJ2-7	-	TGTGCCAGCAGTCTTGTAGCGGGGGGGGCCTACGAGCAGTACTTC	CASSLVAGGAYEQYF
-	TRBV27	TRBJ1-1	-	TGTGCCAGCAGTTTATTGCAGGGGCCGAACACTGAAGCTTTCTTT	CASSLLQGPNTEAFF
-	TRBV6-1	TRBJ2-2	-	TGTGCCAGCATCTGGAGGAACACCGGGGAGCTGTTTTTT	CASIWRNTGELFF
TRBD1	TRBV19	TRBJ2-7	-	TGTGCCAGTAGTCCTACCGGGACAGGGGCCGGCGAGCAGTACTTC	CASSPTGTGAGEQYF
TRBD2	TRBV6-5	TRBJ2-1	-	TGTGCCAGCCGGGTTGAGACTAGCGCCTACAATGAGCAGTTCTTC	CASRVETSAYNEQFF
-	TRBV4-1	TRBJ1-6	few	TGCGCCAGCAGCCGAATAATAACAGGGAGTCATAATTCACCCCTCCACTTT	CASSRIITGSHNSPLHF
TRBD1	TRBV4-1	TRBJ1-4	few	TGCGCCAGCAGCTCACAGGGACAGGGAGCAACTAATGAAAAACTGTTTTTT	CASSSQGQGATNEKLFF
-	TRBV27	TRBJ2-3	-	TGTGCCAGCAGTTTAATTTTAGCTGCAGATACGCAGTATTTT	CASSLILAADTQYF
-	TRBV6-1	TRBJ2-7	once	TGTGCCAGCCATCGGGTGGGGGGTTTTTCCTACGAGCAGTACTTC	CASHRVGGFSYEQYF
-	TRBV10-2	TRBJ2-7	-	TGCGCCAGCAGTGCGGCAGGTTCCTACGAGCAGTACTTC	CASSAAGSYEQYF
TRBD1	TRBV7-2	TRBJ1-1	-	TGTGCCAGCAGCTTCAAATCACATCCGGGACAGGGGGCGGTAACTGAAGCTTTCTTT	CASSFKSHPGQGAVTEAFF
TRBD1	TRBV5-6	TRBJ1-1	few	TGTGCCAGCAGCTTGGGGGGGACAGGACGGAGTGAAGCTTTCTTT	CASSLGGTGRSEAFF
-	TRBV27	TRBJ1-5	-	TGTGCCAGCCGTCCCGGGAATCCTTATCAGCCCCAGCATTTT	CASRPGNPYQPQHF
-	TRBV15	TRBJ1-3	-	TGTGCCACCAGCAGAGATCGGGGCTCTGGAAACACCATATATTTT	CATSRDRGSGNTIYF
-	TRBV7-9	TRBJ2-3	-	TGTGCCAGCAGCTTGGTGGACTACACAGATACGCAGTATTTT	CASSLVDYTDTQYF
-	TRBV7-9	TRBJ1-2	-	TGTGCCAGCAGTTTCTCCGAGGCGGGATCCTATGGCTACACCTTC	CASSFSEAGSYGYTF
-	TRBV18	TRBJ1-2	-	TGTGCCAGTCGGACACCAGTTAACTATGGCTACCCCTTC	CASRTPVNYGYPF
-	TRBV6-4	TRBJ2-3	few	TGTGCCAGCAGTGAGAGCGGAGACACAGATACGCAGTATTTT	CASSESGDTDTQYF
-	TRBV9	TRBJ1-1	-	TGTGCCAGCAGCGGTGGGACACAAAGGCGTGAGAACACTGAAGCTTTCTTT	CASSGGTQRRENTEAFF